This T cell receptor (beta chain) comes out of a study of prognosis after radiotherapy for stage I lung cancer. As for the study in general: None of the non-small cell lung cancer patients was considered medically operable. None of the patients had concurrent treatment alongside stereotactic body radiotherapy. Overall study results and limits: Reportedly, TRBV and TRBJ gene usage differed by presence of metastases in patients.

The table lists this clonotype with many counts. What it binds is unknown. Amplification of TCR beta CDR3 from genomic DNA used two-round multiplex PCR. Specific primers for each TRBV and TRBJ gene were what first-round PCR used. Second-round PCR used universal primers. TCRdb used MiXCR to reprocess the multiplex PCR reads, holding one entry per CDR3 protein. The profile shows about 13,000 distinct CDR3 sequences, roughly 29% of them singletons. The input for sequencing was PBMCs, taken before or after stereotactic body radiation therapy (not recorded which). The sequence was obtained from a donor aged 50 or older with non-small cell lung cancer.

CDR3 in amino acids: CAFLKDRAEQFF. The DNA for the CDR3 is TGTGCCTTCCTAAAAGACAGGGCTGAGCAGTTCTTC. The chain links TRBV30 to TRBJ2-1; 7 bases align to TRBD1. Germline assignment: CDR1 GTSNPN and CDR2 SVGIG (reference sequence). V shed 7 bases, J shed 9 bases, and the junction held 9 bases outside the gene matches. The CDR3 runs to 12 residues.